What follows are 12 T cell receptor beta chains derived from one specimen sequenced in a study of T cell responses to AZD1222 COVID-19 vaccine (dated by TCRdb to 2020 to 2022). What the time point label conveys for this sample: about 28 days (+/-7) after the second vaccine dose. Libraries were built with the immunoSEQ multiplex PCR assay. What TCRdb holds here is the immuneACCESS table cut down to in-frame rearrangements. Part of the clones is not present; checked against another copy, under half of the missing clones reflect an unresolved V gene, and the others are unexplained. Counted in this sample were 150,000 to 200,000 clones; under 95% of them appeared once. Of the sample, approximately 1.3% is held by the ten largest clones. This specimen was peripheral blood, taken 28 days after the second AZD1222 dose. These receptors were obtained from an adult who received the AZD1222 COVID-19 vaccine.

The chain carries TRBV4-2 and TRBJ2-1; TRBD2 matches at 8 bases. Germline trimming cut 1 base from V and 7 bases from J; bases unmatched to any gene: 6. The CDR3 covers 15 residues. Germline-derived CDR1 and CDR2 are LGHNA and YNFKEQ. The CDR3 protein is CASSQVSGGLNEQFF. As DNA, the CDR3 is TGTGCCAGCAGCCAAGTGTCGGGGGGGCTTAATGAGCAGTTCTTC.

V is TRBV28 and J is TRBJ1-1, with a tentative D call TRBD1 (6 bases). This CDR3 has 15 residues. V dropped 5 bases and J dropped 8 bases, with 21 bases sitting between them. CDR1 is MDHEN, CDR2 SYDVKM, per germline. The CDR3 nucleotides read TGTGCCAGCAGTGTCTCGTTTCCAACAGGGAGAGAAGCTTTCTTT. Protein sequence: CASSVSFPTGREAFF. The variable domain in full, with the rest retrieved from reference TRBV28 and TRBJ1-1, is DVKVTQSSRYLVKRTGEKVFLECVQDMDHENMFWYRQDPGLGLRLIYFSYDVKMKEKGDIPEGYSVSREKKERFSLILESASTNQTSMYLCASSVSFPTGREAFFGQGTRLTVV.

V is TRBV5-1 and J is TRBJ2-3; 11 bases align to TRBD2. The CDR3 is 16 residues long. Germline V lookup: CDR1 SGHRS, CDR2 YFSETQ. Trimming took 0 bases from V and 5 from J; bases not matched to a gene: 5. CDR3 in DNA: TGCGCCAGCAGCTTGGAACTAGCGGGAGAGATAGATACGCAGTATTTT. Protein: CASSLELAGEIDTQYF. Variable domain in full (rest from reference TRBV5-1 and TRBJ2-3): KAGVTQTPRYLIKTRGQQVTLSCSPISGHRSVSWYQQTPGQGLQFLFEYFSETQRNKGNFPGRFSGRQFSNSRSEMNVSTLELGDSALYLCASSLELAGEIDTQYFGPGTRLTVL.

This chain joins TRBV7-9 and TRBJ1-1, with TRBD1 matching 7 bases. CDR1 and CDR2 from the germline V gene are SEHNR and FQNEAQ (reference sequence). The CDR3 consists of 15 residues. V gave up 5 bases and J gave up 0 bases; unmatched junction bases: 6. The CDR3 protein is CASSRGQDMNTEAFF. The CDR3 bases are TGTGCCAGCAGCAGAGGACAGGACATGAACACTGAAGCTTTCTTT.

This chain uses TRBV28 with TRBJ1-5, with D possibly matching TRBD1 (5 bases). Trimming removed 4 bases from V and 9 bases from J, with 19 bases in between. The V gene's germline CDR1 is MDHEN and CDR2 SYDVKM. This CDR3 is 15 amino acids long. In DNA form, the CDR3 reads TGTGCCAGCAGTTCCCAAATATTAGACAGCGCGCCCCAGCATTTT. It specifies CASSSQILDSAPQHF.

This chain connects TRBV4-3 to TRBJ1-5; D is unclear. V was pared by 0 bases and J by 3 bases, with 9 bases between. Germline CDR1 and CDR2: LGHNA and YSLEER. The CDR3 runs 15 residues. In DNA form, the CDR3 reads TGCGCCAGCAGCCAAGACCGGACCCCCAATCAGCCCCAGCATTTT. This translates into CASSQDRTPNQPQHF.

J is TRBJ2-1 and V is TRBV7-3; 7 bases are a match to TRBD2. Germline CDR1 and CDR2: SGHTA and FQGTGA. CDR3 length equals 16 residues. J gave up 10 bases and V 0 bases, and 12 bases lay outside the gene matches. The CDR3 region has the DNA TGTGCCAGCAGCTTAACGGCGGGAGTGTATTCGGGGGAGCAGTTCTTC. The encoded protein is CASSLTAGVYSGEQFF.

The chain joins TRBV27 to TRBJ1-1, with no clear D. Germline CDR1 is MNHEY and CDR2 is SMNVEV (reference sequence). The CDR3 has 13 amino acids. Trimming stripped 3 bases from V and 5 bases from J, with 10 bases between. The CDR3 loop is CASSLTGYTEAFF. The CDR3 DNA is TGTGCCAGCAGTTTGACGGGTTATACTGAAGCTTTCTTT.

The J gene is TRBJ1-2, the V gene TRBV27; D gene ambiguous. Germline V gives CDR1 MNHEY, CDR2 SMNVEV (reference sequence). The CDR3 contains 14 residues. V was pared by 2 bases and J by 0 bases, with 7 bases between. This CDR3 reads CASSLGRANYGYTF. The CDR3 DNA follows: TGTGCCAGCAGTTTAGGCAGAGCTAACTATGGCTACACCTTC.

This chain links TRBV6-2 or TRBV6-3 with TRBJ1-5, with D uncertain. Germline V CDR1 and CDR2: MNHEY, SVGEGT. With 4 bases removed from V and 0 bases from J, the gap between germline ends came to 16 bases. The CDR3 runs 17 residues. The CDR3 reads CASSSYPDVYSNQPQHF. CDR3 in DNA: TGTGCCAGCAGTTCCTACCCGGACGTCTATAGCAATCAGCCCCAGCATTTT.

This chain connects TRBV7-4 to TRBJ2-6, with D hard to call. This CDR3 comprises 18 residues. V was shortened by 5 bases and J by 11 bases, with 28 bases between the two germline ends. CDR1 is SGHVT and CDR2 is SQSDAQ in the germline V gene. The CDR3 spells CASSVGSSAHKVGHVLTF. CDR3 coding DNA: TGTGCCAGCAGCGTAGGTTCTTCAGCTCACAAAGTCGGGCACGTCCTGACTTTC.

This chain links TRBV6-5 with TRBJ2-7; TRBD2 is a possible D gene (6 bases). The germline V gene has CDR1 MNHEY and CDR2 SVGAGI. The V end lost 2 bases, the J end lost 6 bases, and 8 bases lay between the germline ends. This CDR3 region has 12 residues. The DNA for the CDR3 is TGTGCCAGCAGTTACAGGGGAGGCGAGCAGTACTTC. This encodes CASSYRGGEQYF.